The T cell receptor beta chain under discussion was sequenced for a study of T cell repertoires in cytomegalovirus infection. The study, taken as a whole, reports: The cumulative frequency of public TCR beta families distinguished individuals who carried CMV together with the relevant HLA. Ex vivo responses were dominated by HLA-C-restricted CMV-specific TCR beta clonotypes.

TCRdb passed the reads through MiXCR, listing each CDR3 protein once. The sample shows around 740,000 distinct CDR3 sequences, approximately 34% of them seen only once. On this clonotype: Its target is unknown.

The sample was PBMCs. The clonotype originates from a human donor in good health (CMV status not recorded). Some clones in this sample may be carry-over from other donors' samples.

CDR3 sequence: CSVPRLSSTDTQYF. CDR3 nucleotide sequence: TGCAGTGTTCCCCGGTTATCTAGCACAGATACGCAGTATTTT. The chain links TRBV20-1 to TRBJ2-3; no reliable D call. CDR1 and CDR2 (germline): DFQATT, SNEGSKA (reference sequence). Trimming cost V 7 bases and J 0 bases, with 14 bases left between them. The CDR3 spans 14 residues.